The clone carrying this T cell receptor (beta chain) is a singleton in its sample. Genomic DNA from each subset was divided evenly over several immunoSEQ plates. Every unsorted PBMC PCR replicate was loaded with approximately 290 ng DNA, approximately 30,000 T cell genomes. Ten immunoSEQ deep assay plates held the unsorted PBMC DNA. Data came from immunoSEQ multiplex PCR; TCRdb stores just in-frame clones and leaves some out. This sample has hundreds of thousands of clones, with just over 75% found just once. The sample is drawn from a study of shared clonotypes between healthy human individuals. The CDR3 has 14 residues. CDR1 SGHRS and CDR2 YFSETQ come from the germline V gene. Trimming cost V 0 bases and J 5 bases, with 9 bases left between them.

The sequence was collected from a woman in her forties in good health. Some clones in this sample may be carry-over from other donors' samples. The chain recombines TRBV5-1 with TRBJ2-1; tentative D call: TRBD2 (6 bases). Sequenced input: PBMCs. For the CDR3, the DNA is TGCGCCAGCAGCTTGGTCGGGAGTCACAATGAGCAGTTCTTC. Its protein is CASSLVGSHNEQFF.